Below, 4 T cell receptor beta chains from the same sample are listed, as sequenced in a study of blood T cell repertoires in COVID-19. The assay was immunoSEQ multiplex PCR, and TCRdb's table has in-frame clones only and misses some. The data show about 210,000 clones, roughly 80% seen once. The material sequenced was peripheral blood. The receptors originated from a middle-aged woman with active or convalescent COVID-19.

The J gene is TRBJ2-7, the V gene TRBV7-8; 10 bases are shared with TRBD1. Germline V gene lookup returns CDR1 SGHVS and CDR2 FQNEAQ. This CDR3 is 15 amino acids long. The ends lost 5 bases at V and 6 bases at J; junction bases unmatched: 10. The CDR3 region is CASSLSTGGVSEQYF. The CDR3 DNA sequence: TGTGCCAGCAGCCTCTCGACAGGGGGCGTATCCGAGCAGTACTTC.

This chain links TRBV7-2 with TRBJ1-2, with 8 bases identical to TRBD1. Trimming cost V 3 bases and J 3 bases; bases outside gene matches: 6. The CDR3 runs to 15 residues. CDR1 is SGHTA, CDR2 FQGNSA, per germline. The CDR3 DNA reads TGTGCCAGCAGCTTGACAGGGGAGGGCTACTATGGCTACACCTTC. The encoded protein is CASSLTGEGYYGYTF.

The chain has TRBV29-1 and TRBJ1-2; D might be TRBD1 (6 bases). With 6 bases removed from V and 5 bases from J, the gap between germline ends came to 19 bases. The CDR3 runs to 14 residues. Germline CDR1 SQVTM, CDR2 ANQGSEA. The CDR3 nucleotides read TGCAGCGTCGACCCAAGTGGGGGGGCGTATGGCTACACCTTC. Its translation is CSVDPSGGAYGYTF.

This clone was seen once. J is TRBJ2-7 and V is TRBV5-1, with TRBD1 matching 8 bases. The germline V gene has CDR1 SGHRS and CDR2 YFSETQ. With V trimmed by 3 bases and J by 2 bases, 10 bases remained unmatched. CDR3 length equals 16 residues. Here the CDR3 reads CASSSGQATSTYEQYF. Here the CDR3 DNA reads TGCGCCAGCAGCTCGGGACAGGCTACATCAACCTACGAGCAGTACTTC.